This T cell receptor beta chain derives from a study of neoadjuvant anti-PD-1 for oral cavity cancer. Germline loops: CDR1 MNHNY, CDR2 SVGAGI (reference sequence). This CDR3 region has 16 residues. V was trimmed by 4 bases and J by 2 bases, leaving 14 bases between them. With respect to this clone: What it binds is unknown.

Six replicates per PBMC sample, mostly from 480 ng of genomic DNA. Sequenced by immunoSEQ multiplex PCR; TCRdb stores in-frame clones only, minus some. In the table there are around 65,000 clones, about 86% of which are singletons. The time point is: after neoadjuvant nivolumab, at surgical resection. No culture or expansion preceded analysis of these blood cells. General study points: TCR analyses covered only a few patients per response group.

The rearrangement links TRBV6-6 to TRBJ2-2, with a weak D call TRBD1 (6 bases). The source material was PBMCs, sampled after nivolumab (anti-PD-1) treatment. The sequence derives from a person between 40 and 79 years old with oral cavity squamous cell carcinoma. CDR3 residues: CASSSIGTHNTGELFF. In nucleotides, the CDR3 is TGTGCCAGCAGTTCCATAGGGACACATAACACCGGGGAGCTGTTTTTT.